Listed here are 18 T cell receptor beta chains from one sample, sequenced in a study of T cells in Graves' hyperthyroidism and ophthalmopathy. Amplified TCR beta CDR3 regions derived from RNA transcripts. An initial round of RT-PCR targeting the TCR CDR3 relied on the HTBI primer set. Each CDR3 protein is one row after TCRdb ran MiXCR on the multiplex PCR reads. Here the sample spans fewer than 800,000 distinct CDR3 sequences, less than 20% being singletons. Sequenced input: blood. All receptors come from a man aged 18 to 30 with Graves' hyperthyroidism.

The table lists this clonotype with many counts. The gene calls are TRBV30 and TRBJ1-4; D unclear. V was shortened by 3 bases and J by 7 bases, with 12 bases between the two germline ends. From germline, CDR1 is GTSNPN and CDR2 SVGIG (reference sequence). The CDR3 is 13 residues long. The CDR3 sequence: CAWRGPGSEKLFF. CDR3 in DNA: TGTGCCTGGAGGGGCCCGGGGAGTGAAAAACTGTTTTTT.

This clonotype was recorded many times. For the CDR3, the DNA is TGTGCCAGCAGTTTCAGTGGCGGGGAGCTGTTTTTT. Translating gives CASSFSGGELFF. J is TRBJ2-2 and V is TRBV2; D gene uncertain. V was cut by 5 bases and J by 7 bases, with 8 bases left in between. The CDR3 sequence is 12 residues long. Germline V gene lookup returns CDR1 SNHLY and CDR2 FYNNEI.

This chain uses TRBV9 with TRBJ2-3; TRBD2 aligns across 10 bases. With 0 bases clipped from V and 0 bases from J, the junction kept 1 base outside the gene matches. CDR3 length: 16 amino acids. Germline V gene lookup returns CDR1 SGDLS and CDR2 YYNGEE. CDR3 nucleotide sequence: TGTGCCAGCAGCGTAGGTAGCGGGAGGAGCACAGATACGCAGTATTTT. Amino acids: CASSVGSGRSTDTQYF.

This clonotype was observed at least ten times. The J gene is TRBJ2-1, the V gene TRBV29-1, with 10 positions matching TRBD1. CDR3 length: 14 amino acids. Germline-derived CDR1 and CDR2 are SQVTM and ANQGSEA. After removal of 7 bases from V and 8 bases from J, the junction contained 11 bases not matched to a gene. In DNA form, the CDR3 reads TGCAGCGCCGCCCGGGACAGGGGCCAAGATGAGCAGTTCTTC. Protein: CSAARDRGQDEQFF.

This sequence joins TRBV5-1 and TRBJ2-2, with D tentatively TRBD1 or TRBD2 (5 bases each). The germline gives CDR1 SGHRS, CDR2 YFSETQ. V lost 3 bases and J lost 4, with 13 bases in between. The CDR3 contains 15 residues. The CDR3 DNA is TGCGCCAGCAGCTCTGGGGGTCCCGGCACCGGGGAGCTGTTTTTT. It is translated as CASSSGGPGTGELFF.

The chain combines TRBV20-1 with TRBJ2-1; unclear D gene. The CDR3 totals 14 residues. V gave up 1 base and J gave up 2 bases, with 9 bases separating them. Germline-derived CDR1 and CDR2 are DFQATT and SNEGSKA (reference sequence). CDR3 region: CSARGAEPYNEQFF. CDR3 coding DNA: TGCAGTGCTAGAGGGGCCGAGCCCTACAATGAGCAGTTCTTC.

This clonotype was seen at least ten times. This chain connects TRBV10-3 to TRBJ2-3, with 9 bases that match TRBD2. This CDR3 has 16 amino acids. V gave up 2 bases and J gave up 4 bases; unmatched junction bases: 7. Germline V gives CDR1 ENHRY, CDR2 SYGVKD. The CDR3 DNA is TGTGCCATCAGTGAGGGGTTAGCGGGAGCGGCAGATACGCAGTATTTT. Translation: CAISEGLAGAADTQYF.

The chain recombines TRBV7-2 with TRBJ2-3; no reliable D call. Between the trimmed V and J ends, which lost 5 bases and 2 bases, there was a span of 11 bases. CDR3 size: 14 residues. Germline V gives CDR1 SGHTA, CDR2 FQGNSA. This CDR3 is CASSKNDPTDTQYF. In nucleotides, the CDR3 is TGTGCCAGCAGCAAAAACGACCCCACAGATACGCAGTATTTT.

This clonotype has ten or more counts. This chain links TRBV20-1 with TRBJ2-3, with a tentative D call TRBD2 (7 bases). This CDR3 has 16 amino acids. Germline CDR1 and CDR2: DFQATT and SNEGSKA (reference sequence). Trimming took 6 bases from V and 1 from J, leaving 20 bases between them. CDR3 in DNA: TGCAGTGCGGGGGTAGCGAGGGAGGGGGGCACAGATACGCAGTATTTT. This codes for CSAGVAREGGTDTQYF.

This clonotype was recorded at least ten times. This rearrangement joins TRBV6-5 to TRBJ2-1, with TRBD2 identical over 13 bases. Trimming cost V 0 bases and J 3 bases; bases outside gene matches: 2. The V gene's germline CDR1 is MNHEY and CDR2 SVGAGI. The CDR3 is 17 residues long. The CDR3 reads CASSYSGLAGIYNEQFF. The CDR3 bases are TGTGCCAGCAGTTACTCGGGACTAGCGGGAATCTACAATGAGCAGTTCTTC.

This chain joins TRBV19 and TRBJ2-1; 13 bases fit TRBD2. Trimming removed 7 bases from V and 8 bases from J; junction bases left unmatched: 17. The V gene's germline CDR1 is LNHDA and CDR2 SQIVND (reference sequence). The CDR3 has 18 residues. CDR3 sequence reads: CASKTSGRQPSFPHEQFF. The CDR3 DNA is TGTGCCAGTAAGACTAGCGGGAGGCAACCAAGCTTTCCGCATGAGCAGTTCTTC.

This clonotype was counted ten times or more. The CDR3 nucleotides read TGTGCCAGCAGCTGGGGGGAATTGAACACTGAAGCTTTCTTT. Its protein product is CASSWGELNTEAFF. The chain joins TRBV5-8 to TRBJ1-1; weak D call: TRBD1 (5 bases). From germline, CDR1 is SGHTS and CDR2 YDEGEE. Trimming took 3 bases from V and 0 from J, leaving 9 bases between them. The CDR3 totals 14 residues.

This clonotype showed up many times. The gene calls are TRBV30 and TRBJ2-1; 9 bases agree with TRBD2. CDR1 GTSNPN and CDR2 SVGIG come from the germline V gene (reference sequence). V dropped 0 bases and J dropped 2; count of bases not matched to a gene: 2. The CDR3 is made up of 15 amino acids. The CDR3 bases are TGTGCCTGGAGTGTAGGGACTAGCCCCTACAATGAGCAGTTCTTC. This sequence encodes CAWSVGTSPYNEQFF. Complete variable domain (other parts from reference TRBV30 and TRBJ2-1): SQTIHQWPATLVQPVGSPLSLECTVEGTSNPNLYWYRQAAGRGLQLLFYSVGIGQISSEVPQNLSASRPQDRQFILSSKKLLLSDSGFYLCAWSVGTSPYNEQFFGPGTRLTVL.

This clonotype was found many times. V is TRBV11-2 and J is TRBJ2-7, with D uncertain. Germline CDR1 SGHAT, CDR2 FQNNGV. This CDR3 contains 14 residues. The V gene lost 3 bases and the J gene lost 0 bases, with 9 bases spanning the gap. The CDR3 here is CASSFGTYSYEQYF. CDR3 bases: TGTGCCAGCAGCTTCGGCACTTACTCCTACGAGCAGTACTTC.

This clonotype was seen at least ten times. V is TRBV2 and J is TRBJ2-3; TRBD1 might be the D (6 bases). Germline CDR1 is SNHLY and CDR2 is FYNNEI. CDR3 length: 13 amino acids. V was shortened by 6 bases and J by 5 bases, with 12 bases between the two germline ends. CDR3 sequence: CASRQGSGDTQYF. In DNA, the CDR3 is TGTGCCAGCAGGCAGGGGTCGGGAGATACGCAGTATTTT.

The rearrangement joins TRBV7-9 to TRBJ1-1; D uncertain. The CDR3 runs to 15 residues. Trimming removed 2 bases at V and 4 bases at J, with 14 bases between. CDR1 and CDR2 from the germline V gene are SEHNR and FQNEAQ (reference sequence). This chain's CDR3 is CASSLLEGVRTEAFF. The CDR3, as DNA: TGTGCCAGCAGCTTATTAGAGGGAGTGCGCACTGAAGCTTTCTTT.

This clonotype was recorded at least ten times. The CDR3 sequence: CASSLGFSGAPYEQYF. As DNA, the CDR3 is TGTGCCAGCAGCTTAGGATTTAGCGGGGCCCCCTACGAGCAGTACTTC. The chain carries TRBV11-2 and TRBJ2-7, with 8 bases fitting TRBD2. Germline CDR1 reads SGHAT; CDR2 reads FQNNGV. The CDR3 extends over 16 amino acids. The V gene end was trimmed by 1 base and the J gene end by 2 bases; junction bases not matched to a gene: 7.

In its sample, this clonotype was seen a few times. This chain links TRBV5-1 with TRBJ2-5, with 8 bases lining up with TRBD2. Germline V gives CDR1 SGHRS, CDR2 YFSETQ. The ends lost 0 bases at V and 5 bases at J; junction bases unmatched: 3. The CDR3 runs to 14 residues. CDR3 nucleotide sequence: TGCGCCAGCAGCTTGGCAGCGGGAGTGGAGACCCAGTACTTC. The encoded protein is CASSLAAGVETQYF.